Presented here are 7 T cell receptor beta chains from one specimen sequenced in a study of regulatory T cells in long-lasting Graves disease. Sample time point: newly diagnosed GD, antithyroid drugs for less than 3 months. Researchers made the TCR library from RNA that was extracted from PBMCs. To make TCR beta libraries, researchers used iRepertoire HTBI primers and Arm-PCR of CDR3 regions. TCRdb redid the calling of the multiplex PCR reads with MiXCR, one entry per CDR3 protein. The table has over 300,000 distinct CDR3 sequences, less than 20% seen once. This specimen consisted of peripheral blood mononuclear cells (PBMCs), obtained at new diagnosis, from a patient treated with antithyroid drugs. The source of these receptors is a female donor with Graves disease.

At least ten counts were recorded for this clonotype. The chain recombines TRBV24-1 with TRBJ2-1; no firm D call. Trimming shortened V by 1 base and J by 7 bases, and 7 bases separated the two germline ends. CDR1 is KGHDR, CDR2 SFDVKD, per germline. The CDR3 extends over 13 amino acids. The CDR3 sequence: CATSDLKGNEQFF. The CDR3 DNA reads TGTGCCACCAGTGATTTAAAAGGAAATGAGCAGTTCTTC.

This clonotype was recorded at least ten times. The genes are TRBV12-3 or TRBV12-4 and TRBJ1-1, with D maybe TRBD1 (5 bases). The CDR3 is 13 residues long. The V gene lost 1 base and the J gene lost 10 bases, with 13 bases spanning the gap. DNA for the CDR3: TGTGCCAGCAGTTTAGGTGGTGGGGGGACAGCTTTCTTT. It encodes CASSLGGGGTAFF.

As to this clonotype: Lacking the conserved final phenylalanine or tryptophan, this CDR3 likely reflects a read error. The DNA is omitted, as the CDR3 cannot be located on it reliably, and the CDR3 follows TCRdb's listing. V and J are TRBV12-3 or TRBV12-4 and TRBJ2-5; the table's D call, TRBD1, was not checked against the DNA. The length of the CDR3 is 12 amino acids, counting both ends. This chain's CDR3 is CASSSGAETRYL.

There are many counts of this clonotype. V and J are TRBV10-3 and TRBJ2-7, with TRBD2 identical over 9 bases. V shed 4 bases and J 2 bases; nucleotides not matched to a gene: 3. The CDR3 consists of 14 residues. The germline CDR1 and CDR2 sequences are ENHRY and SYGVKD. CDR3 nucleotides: TGTGCCATCAGTGGAGCGGGAGGTCCCTACGAGCAGTACTTC. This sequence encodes CAISGAGGPYEQYF.

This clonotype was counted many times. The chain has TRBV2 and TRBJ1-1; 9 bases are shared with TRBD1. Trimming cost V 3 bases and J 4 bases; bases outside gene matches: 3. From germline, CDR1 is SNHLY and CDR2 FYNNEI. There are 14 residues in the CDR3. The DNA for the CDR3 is TGTGCCAGCAGTGAGACAGGGGGGTTCACTGAAGCTTTCTTT. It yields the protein CASSETGGFTEAFF.

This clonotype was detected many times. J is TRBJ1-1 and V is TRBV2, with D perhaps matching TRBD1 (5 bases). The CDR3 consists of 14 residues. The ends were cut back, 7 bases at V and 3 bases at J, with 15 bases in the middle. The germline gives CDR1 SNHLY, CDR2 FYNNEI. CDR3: CASKRGRGDTEAFF. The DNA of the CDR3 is TGTGCCAGCAAAAGGGGCCGGGGTGACACTGAAGCTTTCTTT.

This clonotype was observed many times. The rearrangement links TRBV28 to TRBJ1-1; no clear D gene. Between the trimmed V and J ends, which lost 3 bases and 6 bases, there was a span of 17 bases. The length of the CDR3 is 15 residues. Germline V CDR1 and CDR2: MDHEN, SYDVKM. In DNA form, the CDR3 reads TGTGCCAGCAGTTTCCTACATACGGGGAGTTCTGAAGCTTTCTTT. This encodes CASSFLHTGSSEAFF.